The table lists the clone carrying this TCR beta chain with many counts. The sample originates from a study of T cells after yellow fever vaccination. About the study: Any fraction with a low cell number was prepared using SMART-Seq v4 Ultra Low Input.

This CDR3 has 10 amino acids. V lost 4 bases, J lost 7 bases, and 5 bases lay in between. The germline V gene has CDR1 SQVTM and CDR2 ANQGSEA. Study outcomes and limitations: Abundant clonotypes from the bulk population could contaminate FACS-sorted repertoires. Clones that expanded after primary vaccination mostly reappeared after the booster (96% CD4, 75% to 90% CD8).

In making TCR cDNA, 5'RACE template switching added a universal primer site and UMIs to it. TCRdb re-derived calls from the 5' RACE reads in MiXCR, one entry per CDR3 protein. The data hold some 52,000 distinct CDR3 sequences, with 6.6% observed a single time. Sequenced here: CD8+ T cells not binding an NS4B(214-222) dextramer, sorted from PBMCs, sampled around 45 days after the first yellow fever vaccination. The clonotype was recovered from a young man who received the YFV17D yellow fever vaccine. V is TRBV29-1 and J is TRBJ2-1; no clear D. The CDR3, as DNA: TGCAGCGTTGGTCTGAATGAGCAGTTCTTC. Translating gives CSVGLNEQFF.